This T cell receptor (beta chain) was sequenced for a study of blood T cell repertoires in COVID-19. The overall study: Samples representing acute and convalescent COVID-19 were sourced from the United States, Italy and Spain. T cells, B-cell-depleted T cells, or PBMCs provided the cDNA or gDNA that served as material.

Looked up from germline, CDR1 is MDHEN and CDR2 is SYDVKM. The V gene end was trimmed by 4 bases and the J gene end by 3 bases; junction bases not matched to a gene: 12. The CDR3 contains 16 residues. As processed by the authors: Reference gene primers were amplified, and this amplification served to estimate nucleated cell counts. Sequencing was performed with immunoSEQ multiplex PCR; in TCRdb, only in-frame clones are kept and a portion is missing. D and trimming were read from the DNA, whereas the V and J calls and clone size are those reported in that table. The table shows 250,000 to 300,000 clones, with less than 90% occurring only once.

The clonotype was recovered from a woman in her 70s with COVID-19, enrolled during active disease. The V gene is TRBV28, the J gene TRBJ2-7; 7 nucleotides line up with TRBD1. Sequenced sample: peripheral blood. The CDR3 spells CASSSTALGQNYEQYF. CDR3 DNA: TGTGCCAGCAGTTCCACCGCCCTGGGACAGAACTACGAGCAGTACTTC.